The source of this T cell receptor (beta chain) is a study of CD8+CD57+ T cells in acquired aplastic anemia. About the study: Across the sorted CD4+ and CD8+ cells, DNA amounts averaged 3.2 ug. Whole-study findings and limits: Between the patient and control groups, CD8+ Simpson's diversity did not differ significantly.

TCR beta VDJ and CDR3 profiles were obtained from a genomic DNA template. TCRdb re-derived calls from the reads in MiXCR, one entry per CDR3 protein. Seen here are roughly 250,000 distinct CDR3 sequences, around 45% observed once, and the top ten hold roughly 8%. J lost 1 base, V lost 4 bases, and 7 bases had no gene match. This CDR3 contains 15 residues. Germline CDR1 SGHRS, CDR2 YFSETQ. Individuals selected for sequencing had exhibited CD8+CD57+ cell expansion on flow cytometry. A remark on this clonotype: Its specificity is not known.

Sequenced: sorted CD4+, CD8+, or CD8+CD57+ T cells (not recorded which) from PBMCs. V usage is TRBV5-1 and J usage is TRBJ1-2; 7 nucleotides match TRBD1. This TCR was recovered from a human donor with aplastic anemia. CDR3: CASSDRDSFNYGYTF. DNA for the CDR3: TGCGCCAGCAGCGACCGGGACAGCTTTAACTATGGCTACACCTTC.